This T cell receptor beta chain was retrieved from a study of Ad26.COV2.S vaccination and SARS-CoV-2 variants. The V gene's germline CDR1 is SQVTM and CDR2 ANQGSEA. This CDR3 contains 13 residues. V lost 6 bases and J lost 0, with 8 bases in between. Treatment described: around 19 received Ad26.COV2.S at low or high dose, single or two shots; roughly 5 received placebo; per-sample allocation not given. Samples came from day 63 after the first vaccine or placebo injection. Assay: immunoSEQ multiplex PCR; the TCRdb copy retains only in-frame clones and omits some. The sample consists of about 400,000 clones, 70% to 90% of them appearing once.

The sequenced sample was peripheral blood, obtained in a trial of Ad26.COV2.S vaccine versus placebo. The source is a person between 18 and 65 years old who received the Ad26.COV2.S COVID-19 vaccine or a placebo. The chain employs TRBV29-1 and TRBJ1-4; no clear D gene. The DNA of the CDR3 is TGCAGCGTCGGCTCTACAACTAATGAAAAACTGTTTTTT. Translating it yields CSVGSTTNEKLFF.